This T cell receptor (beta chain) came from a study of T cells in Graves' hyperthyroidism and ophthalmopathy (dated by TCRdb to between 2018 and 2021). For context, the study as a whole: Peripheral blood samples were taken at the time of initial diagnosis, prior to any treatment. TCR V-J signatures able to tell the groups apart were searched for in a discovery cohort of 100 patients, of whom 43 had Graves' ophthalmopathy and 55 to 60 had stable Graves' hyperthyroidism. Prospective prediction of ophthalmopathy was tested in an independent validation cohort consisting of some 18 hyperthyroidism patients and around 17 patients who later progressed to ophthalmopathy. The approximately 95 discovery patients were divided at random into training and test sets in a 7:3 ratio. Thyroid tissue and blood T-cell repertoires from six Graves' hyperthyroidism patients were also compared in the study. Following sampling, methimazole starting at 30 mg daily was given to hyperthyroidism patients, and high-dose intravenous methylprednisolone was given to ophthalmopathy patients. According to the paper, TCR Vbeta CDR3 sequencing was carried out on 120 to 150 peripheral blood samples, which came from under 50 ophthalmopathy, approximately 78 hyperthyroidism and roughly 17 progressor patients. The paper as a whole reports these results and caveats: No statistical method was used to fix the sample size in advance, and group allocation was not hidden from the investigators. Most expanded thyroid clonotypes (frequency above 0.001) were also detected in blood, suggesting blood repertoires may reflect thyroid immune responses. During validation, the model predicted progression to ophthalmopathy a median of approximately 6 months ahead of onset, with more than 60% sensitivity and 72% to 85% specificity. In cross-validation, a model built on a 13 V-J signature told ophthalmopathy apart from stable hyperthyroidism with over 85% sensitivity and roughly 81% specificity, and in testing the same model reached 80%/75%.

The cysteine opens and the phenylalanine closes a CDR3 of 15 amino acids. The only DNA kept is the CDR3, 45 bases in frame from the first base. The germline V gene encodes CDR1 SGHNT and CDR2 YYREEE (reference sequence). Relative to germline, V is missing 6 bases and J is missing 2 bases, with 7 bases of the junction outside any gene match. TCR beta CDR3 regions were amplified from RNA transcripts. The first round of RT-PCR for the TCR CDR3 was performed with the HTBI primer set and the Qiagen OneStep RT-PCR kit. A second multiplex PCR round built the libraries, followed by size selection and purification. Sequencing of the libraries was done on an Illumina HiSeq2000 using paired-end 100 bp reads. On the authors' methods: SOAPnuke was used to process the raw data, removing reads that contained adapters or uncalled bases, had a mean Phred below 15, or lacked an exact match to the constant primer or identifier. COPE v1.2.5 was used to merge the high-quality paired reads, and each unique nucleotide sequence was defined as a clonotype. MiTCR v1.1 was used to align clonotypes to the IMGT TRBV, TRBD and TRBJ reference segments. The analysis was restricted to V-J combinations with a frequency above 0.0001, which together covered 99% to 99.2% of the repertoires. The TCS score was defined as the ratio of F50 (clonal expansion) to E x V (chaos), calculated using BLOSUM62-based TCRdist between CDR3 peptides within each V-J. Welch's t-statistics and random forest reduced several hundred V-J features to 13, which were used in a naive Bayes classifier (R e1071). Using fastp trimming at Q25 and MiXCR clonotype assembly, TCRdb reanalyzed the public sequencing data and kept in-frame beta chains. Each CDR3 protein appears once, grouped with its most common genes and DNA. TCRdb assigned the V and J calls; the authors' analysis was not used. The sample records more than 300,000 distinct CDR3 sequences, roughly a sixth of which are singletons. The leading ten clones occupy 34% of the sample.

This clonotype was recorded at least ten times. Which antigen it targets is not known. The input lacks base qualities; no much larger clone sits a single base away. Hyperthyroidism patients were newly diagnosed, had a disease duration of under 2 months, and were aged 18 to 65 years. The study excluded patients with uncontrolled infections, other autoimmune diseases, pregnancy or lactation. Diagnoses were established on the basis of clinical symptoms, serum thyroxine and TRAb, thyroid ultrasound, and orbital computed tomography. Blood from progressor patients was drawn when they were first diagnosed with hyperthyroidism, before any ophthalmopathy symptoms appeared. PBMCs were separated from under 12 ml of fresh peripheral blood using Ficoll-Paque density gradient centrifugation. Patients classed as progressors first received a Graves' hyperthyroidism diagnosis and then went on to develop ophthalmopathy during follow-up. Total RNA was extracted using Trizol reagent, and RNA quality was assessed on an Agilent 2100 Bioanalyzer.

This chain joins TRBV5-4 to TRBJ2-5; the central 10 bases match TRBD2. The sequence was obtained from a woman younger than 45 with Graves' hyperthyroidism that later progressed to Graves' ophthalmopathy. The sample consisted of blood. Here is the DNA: TGTGCCAGCACGCTAGCGGGAGATAAACAAGAGACCCAGTACTTC. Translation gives CASTLAGDKQETQYF.